This T cell receptor (beta chain) emerged from a study of persistence of HIV-infected CD4 T cells. The libraries were made with immunoSEQ version 4 in survey mode. Produced via immunoSEQ multiplex PCR; TCRdb's table is partial and in-frame only. The sample shows some 13,000 clones, less than 70% of them seen only once. As for this clone: Antigen specificity is unknown.

Findings and limits, study-wide: Rare CMV-responding cells carrying HIV-1 proviruses were not analyzed separately for TCR.

This CDR3 comprises 16 residues. CDR1 and CDR2 (germline): MGHRA, YSYEKL. V lost 4 bases to trimming and J lost 2 bases, with 18 bases between them. Cells were stimulated with overlapping HIV-1 Gag 15-mer peptides. Sorting of responding CD4+ T cells relied on upregulated CD40 ligand together with CD69. This TCR derives from an adult man with HIV who was CMV-seropositive. This specimen was CD4+ T cells sorted from PBMCs after approximately 20-hour stimulation, taken from a patient who received antiretroviral therapy. V gene TRBV4-1 combines with J gene TRBJ2-7, with D possibly matching TRBD1 (6 bases). The CDR3 DNA follows: TGCGCCAGCAGCCCAGACAGGTCACCCCGTCCCTACGAGCAGTACTTC. This gives the protein CASSPDRSPRPYEQYF.